This note documents a single T cell receptor (beta chain) sequence. This CDR3 contains 16 residues. Germline-derived CDR1 and CDR2 are LNHDA and SQIVND (reference sequence). Trimming took 3 bases from V and 4 from J, leaving 18 bases between them. Per the authors' pipeline: From reference gene primer amplification, estimates of nucleated cell counts were derived. Profiled with immunoSEQ multiplex PCR; TCRdb holds only in-frame clones, not every one. V, J and clone size were drawn from that table, and D and trimming were deduced from the DNA. Of fewer than 75,000 clones in the sample, about 90% are singletons; the top ten hold about 6.3%. The data are from a study of blood T cell repertoires in COVID-19.

The receptor's source is a man aged 60 to 75 with active or convalescent COVID-19. The specimen was peripheral blood. The chain recombines TRBV19 with TRBJ1-2, with a possible D match to TRBD1 (5 bases). In nucleotides, the CDR3 is TGTGCCAGTAGTATCCAGGGTGGCGAGCAGCGCTATGGCTACACCTTC. Protein: CASSIQGGEQRYGYTF. Filled out from reference TRBV19 and TRBJ1-2, the complete variable domain reads DGGITQSPKYLFRKEGQNVTLSCEQNLNHDAMYWYRQDPGQGLRLIYYSQIVNDFQKGDIAEGYSVSREKKESFPLTVTSAQKNPTAFYLCASSIQGGEQRYGYTFGSGTRLTVV.